The rows below give T cell receptor beta chains drawn from one sample of a study of control samples from healthy donors and cancer patients. This table comes from immunoSEQ multiplex PCR, and its TCRdb copy is limited to in-frame clones, with some not included. The profile shows some 130,000 clones, less than 90% of them singletons. Sequenced material: blood. The receptors shown here come from a woman aged 25 to 39 in good health. Both conserved end residues are part of each CDR3. The D gene is left open where the match is weak. The listing skips clone size in some rows; elsewhere it reads once, few, many or a size class.

D gene,clone size,J gene,V gene,CDR3 DNA,CDR3 protein
TRBD1,NA,TRBJ1-1,TRBV9,TGTGCCAGCAGCTCGTCCCCGGGACAGGGGAACACTGAAGCTTTCTTT,CASSSSPGQGNTEAFF
NA,NA,TRBJ2-7,TRBV4-1,TGCGCCAGCAGCCAAGAATCGAGGGGACCCTACGAGCAGTACTTC,CASSQESRGPYEQYF
NA,few,TRBJ2-3,TRBV2,TGTGCCAGCAGTGAGGACGGTAGCACAGATACGCAGTATTTT,CASSEDGSTDTQYF
TRBD2,NA,TRBJ2-1,TRBV5-4,TGTGCCAGCAGCTCGGCGACTAGCGGGAGACGGAATGAGCAGTTCTTC,CASSSATSGRRNEQFF
NA,NA,TRBJ2-7,TRBV7-2,TGTGCCAGCAGCTTAGTTCCCCACGGCAGGGGGGCGGCTCTCGAGCAGTACTTC,CASSLVPHGRGAALEQYF
NA,NA,TRBJ1-1,TRBV7-3,TGTGCCAGCAGCCTCGGGGAAGGAACTGAAGCTTTCTTT,CASSLGEGTEAFF
TRBD1,many,TRBJ1-5,TRBV27,TGTGCCAGCAGTTTAACGATCCCGAGGACAGGGACCAATCAGCCCCAGCATTTT,CASSLTIPRTGTNQPQHF
TRBD1,NA,TRBJ1-1,TRBV18,TGTGCCAGCTCACCAGACAGGGCAAGATCGAACACTGAAGCTTTCTTT,CASSPDRARSNTEAFF
NA,NA,TRBJ2-3,TRBV4-1,TGCGCCAGCAGCCCAGGGGTTGTGACAGATACGCAGTATTTT,CASSPGVVTDTQYF
TRBD1,NA,TRBJ2-3,TRBV29-1,TGCAGCGTTGAAATGACAGGGTCAGATACGCAGTATTTT,CSVEMTGSDTQYF
NA,NA,TRBJ1-1,TRBV21-1,TGTGCCAGCAGCCCTAGAGGAATGGTGAACACTGAAGCTTTCTTT,CASSPRGMVNTEAFF
NA,NA,TRBJ2-2,TRBV19,TGTGCCAGTAGTGGAGACAAGAACACCGGGGAGCTGTTTTTT,CASSGDKNTGELFF
TRBD2,NA,TRBJ2-1,TRBV29-1,TGCAGCGGTCAAATAGCGGGAGGGAATGAGCAGTTCTTC,CSGQIAGGNEQFF
NA,once,TRBJ2-3,TRBV20-1,TGCAGTCAGGACTTGGGTACGCAGTATTTT,CSQDLGTQYF
TRBD1,NA,TRBJ2-7,TRBV14,TGTGCCAGCAGCCAAGACAGGGACAGGCCCCCCTACGAGCAGTACTTC,CASSQDRDRPPYEQYF
TRBD2,few,TRBJ2-7,TRBV4-2,TGTGCCAGCAGCCCGGGACTAGGAAGTTACGAGCAGTACTTC,CASSPGLGSYEQYF
NA,once,TRBJ1-3,TRBV5-1,TGCGCCAGCAGCCCCCGTGGGGGGTCTGGAAACACCATATATTTT,CASSPRGGSGNTIYF
TRBD1,NA,TRBJ1-1,TRBV9,TGTGCCAGCAGCCCCCAGGTCCCGGGACAGGGCGTGAGCACTGAAGCTTTCTTT,CASSPQVPGQGVSTEAFF
NA,NA,TRBJ1-5,TRBV3-1/TRBV3-2,TGTGCCAGCAGCCAAGGGGCCGATGGGAGCAATCAGCCCCAGCATTTT,CASSQGADGSNQPQHF
NA,NA,TRBJ1-1,TRBV27,TGTGCCAGCAGTTTTGGGGTGGGGAACACTGAAGCTTTCTTT,CASSFGVGNTEAFF
NA,once,TRBJ1-2,TRBV10-3,TGTGCCATCAATAGGGACGGCTCTTTAGGCTACACCTTC,CAINRDGSLGYTF